This TCR beta chain came from a study of radiotherapy plus CTLA-4 blockade in lung cancer. Overall study findings and caveats: Together with interferon-beta, which increased in serum after radiation, early dynamic changes in blood T cell clones were reportedly the best predictors of response.

Produced via immunoSEQ multiplex PCR; TCRdb's table is partial and in-frame only. This table holds about 81,000 clones, 72% found once. Receiving focal radiation plus CTLA-4 blockade with ipilimumab were patients who had chemo-refractory metastatic non-small-cell lung cancer. As regards this clone: Its target is not known.

With 3 bases removed from V and 7 bases from J, the gap between germline ends came to 6 bases. Germline V gene sequence: CDR1 LNHDA, CDR2 SQIVND (reference sequence). The CDR3 is 11 residues long. The TCR originated in a human donor with non-small cell lung cancer that progressed on radiotherapy plus ipilimumab. Material: peripheral blood, obtained from a patient treated with radiotherapy plus ipilimumab. The chain combines TRBV19 with TRBJ1-1; D is unclear. The CDR3: CASSISYEAFF. CDR3 sequence (DNA): TGTGCCAGTAGTATCAGCTATGAAGCTTTCTTT.